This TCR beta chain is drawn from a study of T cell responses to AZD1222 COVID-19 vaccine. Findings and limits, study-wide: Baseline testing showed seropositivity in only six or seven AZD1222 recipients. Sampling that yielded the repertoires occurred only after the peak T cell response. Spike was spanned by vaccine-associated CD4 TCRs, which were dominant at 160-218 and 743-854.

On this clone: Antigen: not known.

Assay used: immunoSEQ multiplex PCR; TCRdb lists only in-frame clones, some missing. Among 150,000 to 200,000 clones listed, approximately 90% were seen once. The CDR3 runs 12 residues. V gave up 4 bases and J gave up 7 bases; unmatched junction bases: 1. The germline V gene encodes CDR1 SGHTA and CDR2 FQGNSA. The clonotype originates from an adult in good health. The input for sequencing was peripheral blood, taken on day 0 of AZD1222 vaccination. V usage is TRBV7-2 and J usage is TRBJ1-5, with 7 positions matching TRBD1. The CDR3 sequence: CASSWGQQPQHF. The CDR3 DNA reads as TGTGCCAGCAGCTGGGGACAGCAGCCCCAGCATTTT. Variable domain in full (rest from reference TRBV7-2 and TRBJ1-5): GAGVSQSPSNKVTEKGKDVELRCDPISGHTALYWYRQSLGQGLEFLIYFQGNSAPDKSGLPSDRFSAERTGGSVSTLTIQRTQQEDSAVYLCASSWGQQPQHFGDGTRLSIL.